The 8 T cell receptor beta chains presented below share a single source sample, sequenced in a study of response to subunit inactivated influenza vaccine. TCRdb analysed the RT-PCR reads with MiXCR anew, one entry per CDR3 protein. The sample consists of some 150,000 distinct CDR3 sequences, about 12% of them appearing once. These records were also assigned to another study, of T cells expressing NK-cell markers. That source reports: The cDNA for TCR beta came from 5'RACE template switching with UMIs.

Sequencing was performed on CD8+ T cells sorted from PBMCs, taken approximately 12 days after vaccination. Receptors originate from a man aged 45-65 years who received an inactivated influenza vaccine.

CDR3 bases: TGCAGTGTATTAGTTAAGGGCCGTGAGCAGTTCTTC. It is translated as CSVLVKGREQFF. V and J are TRBV20-1 and TRBJ2-1; no firm D call. V lost 7 bases to trimming and J lost 9 bases, with 16 bases between them. This CDR3 region has 12 residues. Germline CDR1 reads DFQATT; CDR2 reads SNEGSKA (reference sequence).

This clonotype appeared many times. The chain carries TRBV5-1 and TRBJ1-1; D is ambiguous. The V end was cut by 0 bases, the J end by 8 bases, with 14 bases between. The CDR3 covers 14 residues. Germline loops: CDR1 SGHRS, CDR2 YFSETQ. CDR3 in amino acids: CASSLVGRISEAFF. The CDR3 coding sequence is TGCGCCAGCAGCTTGGTAGGCAGGATAAGCGAAGCTTTCTTT.

In its sample, this clonotype was seen many times. The chain couples TRBV20-1 to TRBJ2-5; 9 nucleotides match TRBD2. The germline CDR1 and CDR2 sequences are DFQATT and SNEGSKA (reference sequence). The CDR3 is 17 residues long. V was clipped by 0 bases and J by 1 base; unmatched bases: 9. The CDR3, as DNA: TGCAGTGCTAGAGATCTTAGGAGCGGGGGGTCCCAAGAGACCCAGTACTTC. Protein product: CSARDLRSGGSQETQYF.

This clonotype showed up just a few times. V and J are TRBV28 and TRBJ1-2; D unresolved. The CDR3 loop spans 15 amino acids. From germline, CDR1 is MDHEN and CDR2 SYDVKM. With 5 bases removed from V and 2 bases from J, the gap between germline ends came to 15 bases. The DNA of the CDR3 is TGTGCCAGCAGTCTTATCAGCAGTTCAAACTATGGCTACACCTTC. It codes for CASSLISSSNYGYTF.

This chain uses TRBV6-5 with TRBJ1-2; D is uncertain. CDR3 length: 15 residues. In germline, CDR1 is MNHEY, CDR2 SVGAGI. The ends were cut back, 0 bases at V and 3 bases at J, with 11 bases in the middle. The CDR3 region is CASSYSLASYYGYTF. CDR3 nucleotide sequence: TGTGCCAGCAGTTACTCGTTAGCGTCCTACTATGGCTACACCTTC.

The chain combines TRBV6-1 with TRBJ1-6; tentative D call: TRBD1 (5 bases). V was shortened by 6 bases and J by 7 bases, with 13 bases between the two germline ends. The CDR3 consists of 14 residues. Germline V lookup: CDR1 MNHNS, CDR2 SASEGT. The CDR3 DNA reads as TGTGCCAGCAGAGACCCCGGGACGAATTCACCCCTCCACTTT. It specifies CASRDPGTNSPLHF.

This clonotype came up a few times. The chain uses TRBV11-2 and TRBJ2-7; no clear D. V was trimmed by 1 base and J by 0 bases, leaving 13 bases between them. This CDR3 has 16 residues. Germline V CDR1 and CDR2: SGHAT, FQNNGV. The chain's CDR3 is CASSLVPGDNSYEQYF. The CDR3 coding sequence is TGTGCCAGCAGCTTAGTTCCAGGCGATAACTCCTACGAGCAGTACTTC.

This chain joins TRBV4-2 and TRBJ1-4; perhaps TRBD1 as D (5 bases). There are 17 residues in the CDR3. V was cut by 0 bases and J by 3 bases, with 14 bases left in between. Germline assignment: CDR1 LGHNA and CDR2 YNFKEQ. CDR3 in amino acids: CASSQDPHGAANEKLFF. For the CDR3, the DNA is TGTGCCAGCAGCCAAGATCCACACGGGGCCGCTAATGAAAAACTGTTTTTT.